Detailed here is one TCR beta chain. Its antigen is as yet unknown. This table comes from immunoSEQ multiplex PCR, and its TCRdb copy is limited to in-frame clones, with some not included. The data hold roughly 7,400 clones, with roughly 72% observed a single time. From germline, CDR1 is ENHRY and CDR2 SYGVKD. V lost 8 bases and J lost 5, with 15 bases in between. The CDR3 length is 14 residues. These data come from a study of T cell repertoires in ileal Crohn's disease. Noted time point: neoterminal ileum biopsy at postoperative endoscopy, about 6 months after surgery. Study-level points and caveats: Clonal expansions were more frequent in active smokers than non-smokers at surgery.

The rearrangement joins TRBV10-3 to TRBJ1-4; D possibly corresponds to TRBD1 (6 bases). The sequenced material came from ileal tissue. This receptor was identified in an adult with Crohn's disease. The CDR3 reads CAIAPQGGNEKLFF. CDR3 in DNA: TGTGCCATCGCCCCACAGGGTGGGAATGAAAAACTGTTTTTT.